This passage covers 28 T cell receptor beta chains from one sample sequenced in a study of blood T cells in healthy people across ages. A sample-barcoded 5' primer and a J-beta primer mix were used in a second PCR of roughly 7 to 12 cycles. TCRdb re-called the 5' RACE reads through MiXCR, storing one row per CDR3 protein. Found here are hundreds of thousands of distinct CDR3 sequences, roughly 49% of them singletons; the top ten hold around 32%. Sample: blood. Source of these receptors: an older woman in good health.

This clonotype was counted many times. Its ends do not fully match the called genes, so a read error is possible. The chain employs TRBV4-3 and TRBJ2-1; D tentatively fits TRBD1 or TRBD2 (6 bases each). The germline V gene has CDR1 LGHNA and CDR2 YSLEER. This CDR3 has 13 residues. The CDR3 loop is CASSQGGYNEQFF. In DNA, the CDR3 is TGTGCCAGCAGCCAAGGGGGGTACAATGAGCAGTTCTTC.

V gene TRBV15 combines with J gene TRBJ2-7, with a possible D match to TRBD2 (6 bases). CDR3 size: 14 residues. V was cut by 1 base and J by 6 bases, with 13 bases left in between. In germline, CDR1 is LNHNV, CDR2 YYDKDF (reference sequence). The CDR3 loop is CATSRVGGVSEQYF. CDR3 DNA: TGTGCCACCAGCAGAGTTGGCGGGGTCTCCGAGCAGTACTTC.

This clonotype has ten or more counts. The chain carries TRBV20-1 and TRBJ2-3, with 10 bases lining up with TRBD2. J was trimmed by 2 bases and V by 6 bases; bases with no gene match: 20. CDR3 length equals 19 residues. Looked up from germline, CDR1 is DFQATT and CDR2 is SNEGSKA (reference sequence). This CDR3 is CSARSYGLAEPLNTDTQYF. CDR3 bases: TGCAGTGCACGGTCCTATGGACTAGCGGAGCCTCTGAACACAGATACGCAGTATTTT.

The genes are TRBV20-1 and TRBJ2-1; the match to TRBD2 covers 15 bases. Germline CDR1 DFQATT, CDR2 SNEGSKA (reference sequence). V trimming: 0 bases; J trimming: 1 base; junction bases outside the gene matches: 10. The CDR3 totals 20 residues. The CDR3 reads CSARDYTGTSGRWSYNEQFF. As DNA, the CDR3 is TGCAGTGCTAGAGACTATACAGGGACTAGCGGGAGGTGGTCCTACAATGAGCAGTTCTTC.

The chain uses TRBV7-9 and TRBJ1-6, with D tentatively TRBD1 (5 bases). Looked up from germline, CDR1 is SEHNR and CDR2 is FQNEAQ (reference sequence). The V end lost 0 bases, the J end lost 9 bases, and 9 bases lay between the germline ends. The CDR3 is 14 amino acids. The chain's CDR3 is CASSLASGVSPLHF. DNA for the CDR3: TGTGCCAGCAGCTTAGCGTCGGGGGTTTCACCCCTCCACTTT.

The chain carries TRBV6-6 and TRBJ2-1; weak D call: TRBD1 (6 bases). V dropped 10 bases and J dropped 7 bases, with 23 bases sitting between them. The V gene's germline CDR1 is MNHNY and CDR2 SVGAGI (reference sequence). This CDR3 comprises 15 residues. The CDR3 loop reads CATFLGSRGGNEQFF. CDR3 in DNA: TGTGCCACCTTCCTGGGTAGCCGAGGGGGAAATGAGCAGTTCTTC.

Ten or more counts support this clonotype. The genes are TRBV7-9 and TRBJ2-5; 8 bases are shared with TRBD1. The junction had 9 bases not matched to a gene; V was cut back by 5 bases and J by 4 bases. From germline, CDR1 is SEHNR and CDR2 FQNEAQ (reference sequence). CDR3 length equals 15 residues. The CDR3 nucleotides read TGTGCCAGCAGCCAAACAGGGGGAAGCCCAGAGACCCAGTACTTC. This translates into CASSQTGGSPETQYF.

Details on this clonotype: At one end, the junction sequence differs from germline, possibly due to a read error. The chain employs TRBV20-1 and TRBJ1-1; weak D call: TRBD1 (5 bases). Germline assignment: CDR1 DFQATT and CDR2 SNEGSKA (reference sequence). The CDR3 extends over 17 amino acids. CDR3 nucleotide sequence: TGCAGTGCTAGCCCCCTTTTAAGGGACCCTATGAACACCGAAGCTTTCTTT. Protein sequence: CSASPLLRDPMNTEAFF.

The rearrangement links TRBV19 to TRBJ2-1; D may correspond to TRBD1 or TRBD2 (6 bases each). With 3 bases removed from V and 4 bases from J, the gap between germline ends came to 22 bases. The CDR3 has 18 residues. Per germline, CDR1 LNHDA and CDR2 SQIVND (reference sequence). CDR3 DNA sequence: TGTGCCAGTAGTATGGAAGGAGGGGACATATCCCGTTACAATGAGCAGTTCTTC. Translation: CASSMEGGDISRYNEQFF.

The CDR3 loop reads CASSLTGQGVNEQFF. DNA of the CDR3: TGTGCCAGCAGCTTGACTGGGCAGGGTGTGAATGAGCAGTTCTTC. This chain joins TRBV5-4 and TRBJ2-1, with a possible D match to TRBD1 (5 bases). The CDR3 runs 15 residues. Per germline, CDR1 SGHNT and CDR2 YYREEE (reference sequence). Trimming removed 1 base from V and 7 bases from J, with 15 bases in between.

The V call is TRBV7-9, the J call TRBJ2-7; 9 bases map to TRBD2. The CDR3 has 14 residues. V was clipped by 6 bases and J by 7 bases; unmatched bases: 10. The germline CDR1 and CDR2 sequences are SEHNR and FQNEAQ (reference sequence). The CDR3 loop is CASRFSGSGREQYF. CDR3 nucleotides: TGTGCCAGCAGATTTAGCGGGAGTGGTAGGGAGCAGTACTTC.

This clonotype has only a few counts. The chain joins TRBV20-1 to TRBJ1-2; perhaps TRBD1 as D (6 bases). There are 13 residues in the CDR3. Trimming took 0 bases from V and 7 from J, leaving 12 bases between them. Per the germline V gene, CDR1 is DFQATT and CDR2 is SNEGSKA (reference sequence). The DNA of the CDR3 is TGCAGTGCTAGAGACCACAGGGCGGGTGGCTACACCTTC. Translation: CSARDHRAGGYTF.

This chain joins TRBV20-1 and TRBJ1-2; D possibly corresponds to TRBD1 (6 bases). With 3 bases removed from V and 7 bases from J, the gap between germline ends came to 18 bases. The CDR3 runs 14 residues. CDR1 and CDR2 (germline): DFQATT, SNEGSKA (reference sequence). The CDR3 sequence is CSAREQGHLGGYTF. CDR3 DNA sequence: TGCAGTGCTAGGGAACAGGGTCATCTAGGTGGCTACACCTTC.

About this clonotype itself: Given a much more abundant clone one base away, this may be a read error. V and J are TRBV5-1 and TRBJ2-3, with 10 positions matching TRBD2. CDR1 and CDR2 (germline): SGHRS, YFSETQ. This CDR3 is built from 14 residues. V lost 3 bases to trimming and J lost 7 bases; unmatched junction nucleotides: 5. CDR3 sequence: CASSYTSGEYTQYF. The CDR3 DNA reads TGCGCCAGCAGCTATACTAGCGGGGAGTATACGCAGTATTTT.

This CDR3 reads CASRRTSGSYEQYF. The CDR3 DNA reads TGTGCCAGCAGACGGACTAGCGGGAGCTACGAGCAGTACTTC. This rearrangement joins TRBV6-2 or TRBV6-3 to TRBJ2-7; 13 bases fit TRBD2. This CDR3 is built from 14 residues. Germline-derived CDR1 and CDR2 are MNHEY and SVGEGT. V was clipped by 6 bases and J by 3 bases; unmatched bases: 2.

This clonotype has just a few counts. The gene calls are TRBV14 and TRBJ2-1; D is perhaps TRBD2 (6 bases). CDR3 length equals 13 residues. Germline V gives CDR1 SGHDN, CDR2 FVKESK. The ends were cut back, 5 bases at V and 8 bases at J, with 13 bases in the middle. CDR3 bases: TGTGCCAGCAGCGCCCGAGCTAGCGATGAGCAGTTCTTC. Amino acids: CASSARASDEQFF.

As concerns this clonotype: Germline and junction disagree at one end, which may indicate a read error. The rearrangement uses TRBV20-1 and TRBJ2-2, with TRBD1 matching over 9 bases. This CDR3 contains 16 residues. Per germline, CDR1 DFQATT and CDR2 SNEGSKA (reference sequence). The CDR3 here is CSAIIQTGGRTGELFF. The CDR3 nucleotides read TGCAGCGCTATAATCCAGACAGGGGGGCGCACCGGGGAGCTGTTTTTT.

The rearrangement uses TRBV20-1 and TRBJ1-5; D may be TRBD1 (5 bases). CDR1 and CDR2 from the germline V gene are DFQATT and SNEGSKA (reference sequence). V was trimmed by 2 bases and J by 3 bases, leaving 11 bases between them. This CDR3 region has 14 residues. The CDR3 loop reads CSARRGGDNQPQHF. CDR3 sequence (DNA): TGCAGTGCTAGAAGGGGCGGAGACAATCAGCCCCAGCATTTT.

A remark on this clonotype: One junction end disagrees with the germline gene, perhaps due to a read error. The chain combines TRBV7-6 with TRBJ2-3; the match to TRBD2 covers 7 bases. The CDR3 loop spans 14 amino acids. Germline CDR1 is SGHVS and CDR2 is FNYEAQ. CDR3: CGSSLSGSTDTQYF. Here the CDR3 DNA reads TGTGGCAGCAGCCTTAGCGGGAGCACAGATACGCAGTATTTT.

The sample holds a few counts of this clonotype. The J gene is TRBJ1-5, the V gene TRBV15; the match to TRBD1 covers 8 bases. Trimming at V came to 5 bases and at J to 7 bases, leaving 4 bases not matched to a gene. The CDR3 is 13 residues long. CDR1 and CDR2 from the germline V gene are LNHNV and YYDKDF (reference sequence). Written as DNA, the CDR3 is TGTGCCACCAGCCCGGACAGGGAGCAGCCCCAGCATTTT. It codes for CATSPDREQPQHF.

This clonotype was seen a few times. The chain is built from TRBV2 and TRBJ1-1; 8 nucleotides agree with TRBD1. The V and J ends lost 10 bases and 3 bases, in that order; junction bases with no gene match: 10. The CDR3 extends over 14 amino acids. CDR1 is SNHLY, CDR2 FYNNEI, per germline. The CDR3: CATSSGQGDTEAFF. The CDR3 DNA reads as TGTGCCACCAGCAGCGGACAGGGAGACACTGAAGCTTTCTTT.

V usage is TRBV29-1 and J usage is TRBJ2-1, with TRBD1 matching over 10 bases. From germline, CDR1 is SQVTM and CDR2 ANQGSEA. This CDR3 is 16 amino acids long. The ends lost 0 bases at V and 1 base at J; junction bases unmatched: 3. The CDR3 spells CSVEEGTGESYNEQFF. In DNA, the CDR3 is TGCAGCGTTGAAGAGGGGACAGGGGAGTCCTACAATGAGCAGTTCTTC.

The CDR3 DNA reads as TGTGCCACCAGCATGACCGGGACAGCTAAGACCGGGGAGCTGTTTTTT. The encoded protein is CATSMTGTAKTGELFF. This chain uses TRBV24-1 with TRBJ2-2, with 7 bases fitting TRBD1. The V gene end was trimmed by 7 bases and the J gene end by 5 bases; junction bases not matched to a gene: 12. The CDR3 has 16 amino acids. Looked up from germline, CDR1 is KGHDR and CDR2 is SFDVKD.

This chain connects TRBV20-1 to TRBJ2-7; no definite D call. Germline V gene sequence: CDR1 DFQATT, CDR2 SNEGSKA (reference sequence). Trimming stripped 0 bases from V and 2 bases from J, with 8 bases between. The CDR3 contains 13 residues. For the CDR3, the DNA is TGCAGTGCTAGAGATCGCCGGCCCTACGAGCAGTACTTC. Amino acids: CSARDRRPYEQYF.

The CDR3 region is CASSNKQGASYEQYF. The CDR3 coding sequence is TGTGCCAGCAGCAACAAACAGGGAGCGTCCTACGAGCAGTACTTC. The rearrangement joins TRBV7-2 to TRBJ2-7, with D perhaps TRBD1 (6 bases). Germline CDR1 SGHTA, CDR2 FQGNSA. V lost 5 bases and J lost 1, with 15 bases in between. This CDR3 has 15 residues.

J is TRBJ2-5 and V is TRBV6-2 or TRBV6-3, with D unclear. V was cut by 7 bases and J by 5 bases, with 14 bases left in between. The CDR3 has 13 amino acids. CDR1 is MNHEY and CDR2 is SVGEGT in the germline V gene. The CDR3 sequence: CASTYGTIETQYF. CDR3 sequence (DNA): TGTGCCAGCACCTACGGTACCATCGAGACCCAGTACTTC.

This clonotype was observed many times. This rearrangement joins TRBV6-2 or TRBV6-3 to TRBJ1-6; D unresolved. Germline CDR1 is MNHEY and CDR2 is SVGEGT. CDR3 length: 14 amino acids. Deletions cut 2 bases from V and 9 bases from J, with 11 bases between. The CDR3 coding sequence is TGTGCCAGCAGTTACGTCGGGTCCGGTTCACCCCTCCACTTT. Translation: CASSYVGSGSPLHF.

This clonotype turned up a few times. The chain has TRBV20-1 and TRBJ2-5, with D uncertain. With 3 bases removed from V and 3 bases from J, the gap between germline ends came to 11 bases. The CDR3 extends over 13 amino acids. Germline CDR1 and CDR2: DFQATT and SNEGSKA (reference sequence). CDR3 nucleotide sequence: TGCAGTGCTAGGGATCAAGCAAAAGAGACCCAGTACTTC. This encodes CSARDQAKETQYF.